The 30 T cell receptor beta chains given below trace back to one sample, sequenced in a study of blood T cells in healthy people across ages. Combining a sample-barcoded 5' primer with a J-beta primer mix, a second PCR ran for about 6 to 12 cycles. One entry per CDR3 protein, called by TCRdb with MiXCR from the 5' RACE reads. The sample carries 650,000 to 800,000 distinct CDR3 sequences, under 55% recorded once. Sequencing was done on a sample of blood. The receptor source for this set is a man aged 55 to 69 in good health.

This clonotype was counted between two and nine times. CDR3 loop: CASGPQAGGSEQFF. CDR3 bases: TGTGCCAGCGGCCCCCAAGCGGGGGGCAGTGAGCAGTTCTTC. The chain recombines TRBV2 with TRBJ2-1; 9 positions agree with TRBD2. Unmatched junction bases numbered 11, after V lost 8 bases and J lost 9 bases. CDR3 length: 14 amino acids. Germline CDR1 is SNHLY and CDR2 is FYNNEI.

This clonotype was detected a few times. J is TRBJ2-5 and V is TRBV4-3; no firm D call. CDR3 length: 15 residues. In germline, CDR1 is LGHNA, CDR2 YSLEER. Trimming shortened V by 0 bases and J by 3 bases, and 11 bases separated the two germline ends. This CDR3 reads CASSQELRVEETQYF. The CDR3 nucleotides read TGCGCCAGCAGCCAAGAGTTACGTGTCGAAGAGACCCAGTACTTC.

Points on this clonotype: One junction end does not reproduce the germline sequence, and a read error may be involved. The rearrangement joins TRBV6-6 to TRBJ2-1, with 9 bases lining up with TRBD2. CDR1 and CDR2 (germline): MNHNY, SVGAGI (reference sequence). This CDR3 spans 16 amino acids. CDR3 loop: CASSYSGGGEYNGQFF. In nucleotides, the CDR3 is TGTGCCAGCAGTTACTCAGGCGGGGGGGAGTACAATGGGCAGTTCTTC.

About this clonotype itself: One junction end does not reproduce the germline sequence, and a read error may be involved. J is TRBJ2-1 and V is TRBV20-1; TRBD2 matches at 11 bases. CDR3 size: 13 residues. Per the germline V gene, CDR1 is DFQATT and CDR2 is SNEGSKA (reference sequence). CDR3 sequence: CGASGGPDNEQFF. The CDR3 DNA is TGCGGTGCTAGCGGGGGGCCAGACAATGAGCAGTTCTTC.

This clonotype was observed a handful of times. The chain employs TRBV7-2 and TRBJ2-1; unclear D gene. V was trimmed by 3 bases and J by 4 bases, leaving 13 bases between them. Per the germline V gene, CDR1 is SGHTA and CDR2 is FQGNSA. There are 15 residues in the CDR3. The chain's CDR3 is CASSFDGLGYNEQFF. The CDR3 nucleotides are TGTGCCAGCAGCTTTGACGGGTTGGGGTACAATGAGCAGTTCTTC.

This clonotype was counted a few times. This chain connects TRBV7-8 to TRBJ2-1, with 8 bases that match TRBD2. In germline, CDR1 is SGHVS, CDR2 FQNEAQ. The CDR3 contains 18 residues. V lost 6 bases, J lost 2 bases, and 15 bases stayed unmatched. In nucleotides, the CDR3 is TGTGCCAGCAGACTACCTGTTCGGGGCGGGGGGACCTACAATGAGCAGTTCTTC. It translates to CASRLPVRGGGTYNEQFF.

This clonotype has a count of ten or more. CDR3 sequence (DNA): TGTGCCAGTTTGGGCTACGAGCAGTACTTC. As protein: CASLGYEQYF. V and J are TRBV6-1 and TRBJ2-7; D not resolved. CDR1 MNHNS and CDR2 SASEGT come from the germline V gene. This CDR3 comprises 10 residues. Trimming left V 9 bases short and J 3 bases short, with 6 bases between.

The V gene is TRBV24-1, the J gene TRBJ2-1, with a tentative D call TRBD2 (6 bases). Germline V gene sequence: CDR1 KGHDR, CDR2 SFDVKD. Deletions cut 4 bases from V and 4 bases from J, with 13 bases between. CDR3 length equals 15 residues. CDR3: CATSDTREFYNEQFF. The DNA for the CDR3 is TGTGCCACCAGTGACACTCGGGAGTTTTACAATGAGCAGTTCTTC.

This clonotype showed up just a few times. The CDR3, as DNA: TGTGCCAGCAGCTTAGGACAGGCTCCCTCTCGGGAGTTCTTC. Translated: CASSLGQAPSREFF. The J gene is TRBJ2-1, the V gene TRBV7-9; TRBD1 might be the D (6 bases). CDR1 is SEHNR and CDR2 is FQNEAQ in the germline V gene (reference sequence). The CDR3 covers 14 residues. Trimming removed 1 base from V and 14 bases from J, with 18 bases in between.

The chain's CDR3 is CASSQRRLALGGQSYEQYF. CDR3 sequence (DNA): TGCGCCAGCAGCCAAAGGCGTCTAGCGCTGGGAGGTCAGTCCTACGAGCAGTACTTC. This chain connects TRBV4-3 to TRBJ2-7; D possibly corresponds to TRBD2 (6 bases). Germline CDR1 LGHNA, CDR2 YSLEER. Trimming removed 2 bases at V and 1 base at J, with 24 bases between. There are 19 residues in the CDR3.

The CDR3 DNA reads TGCAGTGCTAGCGTGTCGGATGGCTACACCTTC. This sequence encodes CSASVSDGYTF. V usage is TRBV20-1 and J usage is TRBJ1-2; D call uncertain. The CDR3 has 11 residues. Germline loops: CDR1 DFQATT, CDR2 SNEGSKA (reference sequence). V lost 3 bases, J lost 6 bases, and 8 bases lay in between.

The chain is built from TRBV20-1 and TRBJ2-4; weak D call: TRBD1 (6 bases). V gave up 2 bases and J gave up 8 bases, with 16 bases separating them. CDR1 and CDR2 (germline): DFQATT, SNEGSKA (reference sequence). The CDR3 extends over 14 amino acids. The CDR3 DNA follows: TGCAGTGCTAGAAAAACAGGGATTGAAGACATTCAGTACTTC. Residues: CSARKTGIEDIQYF.

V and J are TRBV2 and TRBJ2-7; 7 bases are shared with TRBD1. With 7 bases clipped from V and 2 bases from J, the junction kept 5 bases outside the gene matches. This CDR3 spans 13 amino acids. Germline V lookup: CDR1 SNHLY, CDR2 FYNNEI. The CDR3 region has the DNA TGTGCCAGCACCAGACAGGGTCCCTACGAGCAGTACTTC. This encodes CASTRQGPYEQYF. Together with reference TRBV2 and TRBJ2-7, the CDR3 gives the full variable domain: EPEVTQTPSHQVTQMGQEVILRCVPISNHLYFYWYRQILGQKVEFLVSFYNNEISEKSEIFDDQFSVERPDGSNFTLKIRSTKLEDSAMYFCASTRQGPYEQYFGPGTRLTVT.

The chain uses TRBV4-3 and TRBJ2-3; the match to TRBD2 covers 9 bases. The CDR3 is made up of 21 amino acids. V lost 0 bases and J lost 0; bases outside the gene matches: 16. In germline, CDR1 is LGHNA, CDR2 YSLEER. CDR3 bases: TGCGCCAGCAGCCAAGATCCCCCGCGAGGTAGCGGGGGCTTTAGCACAGATACGCAGTATTTT. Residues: CASSQDPPRGSGGFSTDTQYF.

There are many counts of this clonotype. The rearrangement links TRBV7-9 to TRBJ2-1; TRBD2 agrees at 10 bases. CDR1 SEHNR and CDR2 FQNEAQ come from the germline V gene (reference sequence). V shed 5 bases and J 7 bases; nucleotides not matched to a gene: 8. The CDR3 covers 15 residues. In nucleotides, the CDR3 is TGTGCCAGCAGCCCAGGGACTAGCGAAATTAATGAGCAGTTCTTC. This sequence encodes CASSPGTSEINEQFF.

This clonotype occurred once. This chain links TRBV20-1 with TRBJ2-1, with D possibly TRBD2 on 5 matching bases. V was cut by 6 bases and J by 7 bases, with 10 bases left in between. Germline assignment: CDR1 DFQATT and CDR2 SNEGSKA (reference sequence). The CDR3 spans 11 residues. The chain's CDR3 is CSARRVNEQFF. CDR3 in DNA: TGCAGTGCACGGCGGGTTAATGAGCAGTTCTTC.

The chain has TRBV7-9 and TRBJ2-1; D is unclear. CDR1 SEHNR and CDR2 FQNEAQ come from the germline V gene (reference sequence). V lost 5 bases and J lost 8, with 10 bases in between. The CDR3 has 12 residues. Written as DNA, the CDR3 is TGTGCCAGCAGCGCCGACAAGGATGAGCAGTTCTTC. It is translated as CASSADKDEQFF.

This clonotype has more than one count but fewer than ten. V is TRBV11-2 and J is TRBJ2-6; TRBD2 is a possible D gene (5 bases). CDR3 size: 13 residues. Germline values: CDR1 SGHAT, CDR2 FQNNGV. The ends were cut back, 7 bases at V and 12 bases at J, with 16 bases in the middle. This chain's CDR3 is CASKIEGSGVLTF. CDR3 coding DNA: TGTGCCAGCAAGATAGAGGGTTCCGGCGTCCTGACTTTC.

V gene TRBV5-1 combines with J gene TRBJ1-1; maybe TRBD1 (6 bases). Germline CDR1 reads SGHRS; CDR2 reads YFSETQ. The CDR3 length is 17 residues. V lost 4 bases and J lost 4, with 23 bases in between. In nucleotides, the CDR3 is TGCGCCAGCAGCCCAGGGTCGTGGGGGCCTGGCCCCACTGAAGCTTTCTTT. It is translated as CASSPGSWGPGPTEAFF.

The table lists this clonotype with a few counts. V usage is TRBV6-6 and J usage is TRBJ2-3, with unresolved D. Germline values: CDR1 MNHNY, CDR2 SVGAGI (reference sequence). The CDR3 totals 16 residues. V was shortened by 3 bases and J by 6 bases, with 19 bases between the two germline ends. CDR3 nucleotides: TGTGCCAGCAGTTATGAGGTCCTTCACGGTATGGATACGCAGTATTTT. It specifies CASSYEVLHGMDTQYF.

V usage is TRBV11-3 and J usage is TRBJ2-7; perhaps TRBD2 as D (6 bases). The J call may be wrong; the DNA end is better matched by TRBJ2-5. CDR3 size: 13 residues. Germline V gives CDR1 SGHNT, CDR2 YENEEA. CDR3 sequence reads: CASTSSGGWTQYF. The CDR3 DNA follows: TGTGCCAGCACCTCGAGCGGAGGGTGGACCCAGTACTTC.

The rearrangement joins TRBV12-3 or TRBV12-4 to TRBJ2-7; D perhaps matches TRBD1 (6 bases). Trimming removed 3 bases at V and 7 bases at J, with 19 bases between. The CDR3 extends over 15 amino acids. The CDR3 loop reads CASSFANRATGEQYF. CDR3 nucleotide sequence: TGTGCCAGCAGTTTTGCCAACAGGGCCACAGGGGAGCAGTACTTC.

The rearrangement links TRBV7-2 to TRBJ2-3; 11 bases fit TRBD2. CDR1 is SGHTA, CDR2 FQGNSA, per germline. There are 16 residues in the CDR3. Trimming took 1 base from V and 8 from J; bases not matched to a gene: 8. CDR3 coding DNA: TGTGCCAGCAGCTTAGGACTAGCGGGGACGGTGGGTACGCAGTATTTT. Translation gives CASSLGLAGTVGTQYF.

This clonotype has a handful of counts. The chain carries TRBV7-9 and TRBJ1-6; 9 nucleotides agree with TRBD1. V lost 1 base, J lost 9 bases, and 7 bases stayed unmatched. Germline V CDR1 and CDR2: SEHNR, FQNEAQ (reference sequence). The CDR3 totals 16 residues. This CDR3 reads CASSLGGTGSTSPLHF. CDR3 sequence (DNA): TGTGCCAGCAGCTTAGGCGGGACAGGGTCTACTTCACCCCTCCACTTT.

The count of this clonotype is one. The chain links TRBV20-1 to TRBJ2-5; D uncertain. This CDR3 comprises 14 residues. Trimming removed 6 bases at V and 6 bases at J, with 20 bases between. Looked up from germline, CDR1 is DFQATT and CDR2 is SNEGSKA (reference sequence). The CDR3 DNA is TGCAGTGCCCTCTCCCCACGAGTTTTGAAGACCCAGTACTTC. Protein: CSALSPRVLKTQYF.

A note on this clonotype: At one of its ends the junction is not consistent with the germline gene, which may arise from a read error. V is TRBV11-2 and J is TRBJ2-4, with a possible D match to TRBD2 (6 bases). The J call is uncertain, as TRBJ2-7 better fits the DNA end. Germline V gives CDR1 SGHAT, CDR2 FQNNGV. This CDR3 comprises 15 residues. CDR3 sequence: CTSSLAAGIPYEQYF. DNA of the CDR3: TGTACCAGCAGCTTAGCGGCAGGGATCCCCTACGAGCAGTACTTC.

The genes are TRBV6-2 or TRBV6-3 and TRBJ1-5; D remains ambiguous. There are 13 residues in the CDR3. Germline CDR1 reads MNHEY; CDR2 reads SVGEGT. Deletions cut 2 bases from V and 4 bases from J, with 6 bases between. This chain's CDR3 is CASSYTANQPQHF. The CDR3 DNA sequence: TGTGCCAGCAGTTACACTGCGAATCAGCCCCAGCATTTT.

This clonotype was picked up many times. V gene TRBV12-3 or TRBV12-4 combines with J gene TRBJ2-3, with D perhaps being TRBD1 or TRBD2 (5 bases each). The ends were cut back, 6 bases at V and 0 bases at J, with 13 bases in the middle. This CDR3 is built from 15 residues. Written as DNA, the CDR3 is TGTGCCAGCAGCCCCGGGGCAGCTAGCACAGATACGCAGTATTTT. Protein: CASSPGAASTDTQYF.

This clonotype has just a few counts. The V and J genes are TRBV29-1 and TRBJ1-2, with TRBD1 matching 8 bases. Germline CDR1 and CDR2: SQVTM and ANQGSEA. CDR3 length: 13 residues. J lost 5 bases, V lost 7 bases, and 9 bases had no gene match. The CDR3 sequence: CSARTGSSYGYTF. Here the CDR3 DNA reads TGCAGCGCCAGGACAGGGAGTAGTTATGGCTACACCTTC.

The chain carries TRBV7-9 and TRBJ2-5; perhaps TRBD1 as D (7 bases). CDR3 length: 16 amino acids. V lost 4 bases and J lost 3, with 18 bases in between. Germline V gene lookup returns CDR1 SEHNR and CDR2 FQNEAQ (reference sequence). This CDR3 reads CASSSGAGTAKETQYF. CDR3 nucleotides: TGTGCCAGCAGCTCGGGAGCCGGGACAGCGAAAGAGACCCAGTACTTC. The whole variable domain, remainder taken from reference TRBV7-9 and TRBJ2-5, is DTGVSQNPRHKITKRGQNVTFRCDPISEHNRLYWYRQTLGQGPEFLTYFQNEAQLEKSRLLSDRFSAERPKGSFSTLEIQRTEQGDSAMYLCASSSGAGTAKETQYFGPGTRLLVL.